Presented here are 23 T cell receptor beta chains from one specimen sequenced in a study of blood T cell repertoires in COVID-19. Profiled with immunoSEQ multiplex PCR; TCRdb holds only in-frame clones, not every one. Of about 98,000 clones in the sample, roughly 86% were seen once. Sequenced input: peripheral blood. All receptors come from a middle-aged man with acute or convalescent COVID-19.

This clone was observed a single time. V is TRBV18 and J is TRBJ1-1; TRBD1 agrees at 9 bases. CDR1 KGHSH and CDR2 LQKENI come from the germline V gene. Losses at the gene ends were 5 bases for V and 0 bases for J; bases not matched to a gene: 4. This CDR3 spans 15 amino acids. CDR3 sequence: CASSYDRGMNTEAFF. CDR3 nucleotides: TGTGCCAGCTCATACGACAGGGGGATGAACACTGAAGCTTTCTTT. The full variable domain, its missing parts supplied by reference TRBV18 and TRBJ1-1, is NAGVMQNPRHLVRRRGQEARLRCSPMKGHSHVYWYRQLPEEGLKFMVYLQKENIIDESGMPKERFSAEFPKEGPSILRIQQVVRGDSAAYFCASSYDRGMNTEAFFGQGTRLTVV.

This rearrangement joins TRBV6-5 to TRBJ2-1; D remains unclear. The CDR3 covers 11 residues. Germline V gene sequence: CDR1 MNHEY, CDR2 SVGAGI. V was shortened by 4 bases and J by 5 bases, with 3 bases between the two germline ends. The CDR3 loop is CASSSHNEQFF. The CDR3 nucleotides read TGTGCCAGCAGTTCTCACAATGAGCAGTTCTTC.

The rearrangement joins TRBV2 to TRBJ2-7; D perhaps matches TRBD2 (6 bases). V shed 10 bases and J shed 2 bases, with 15 bases lying between them. Germline CDR1 SNHLY, CDR2 FYNNEI. This CDR3 is 13 amino acids long. CDR3 residues: CATTLAPTYEQYF. CDR3 nucleotide sequence: TGTGCCACCACGCTAGCGCCAACCTACGAGCAGTACTTC.

The rearrangement links TRBV24-1 to TRBJ1-5; TRBD1 matches 7 bases. Germline CDR1 is KGHDR and CDR2 is SFDVKD. There are 17 residues in the CDR3. The junction had 8 bases not matched to a gene; V was cut back by 4 bases and J by 0 bases. CDR3 residues: CATSEAGTVYSNQPQHF. For the CDR3, the DNA is TGTGCCACCAGTGAGGCCGGGACAGTTTATAGCAATCAGCCCCAGCATTTT.

The CDR3 sequence is CASSLERGSYNEQFF. In nucleotides, the CDR3 is TGTGCCAGCAGCTTAGAGCGGGGCTCCTACAATGAGCAGTTCTTC. The J gene is TRBJ2-1, the V gene TRBV7-2; 7 positions agree with TRBD2. CDR1 SGHTA and CDR2 FQGNSA come from the germline V gene. The CDR3 runs 15 residues. J was trimmed by 0 bases and V by 1 base; bases with no gene match: 0.

The genes are TRBV4-1 and TRBJ2-1; the match to TRBD2 covers 10 bases. The CDR3 runs 15 residues. Germline V CDR1 and CDR2: MGHRA, YSYEKL. V gave up 0 bases and J gave up 8 bases; unmatched junction bases: 4. CDR3 in amino acids: CASSQDLAGDYEQFF. CDR3 DNA: TGCGCCAGCAGCCAAGACCTAGCGGGAGATTATGAGCAGTTCTTC.

The chain is built from TRBV7-9 and TRBJ2-3; perhaps TRBD2 as D (7 bases). Trimming removed 1 base at V and 3 bases at J, with 17 bases between. Germline loops: CDR1 SEHNR, CDR2 FQNEAQ (reference sequence). The CDR3 totals 17 residues. In DNA, the CDR3 is TGTGCCAGCAGCTTAGGTTACGGGGGGCTGGGGACAGATACGCAGTATTTT. It yields the protein CASSLGYGGLGTDTQYF.

The CDR3 nucleotides are TGTGCCAGCAGCCAAGGGAATCAGGGCTGGGAGACCCAGTACTTC. Protein: CASSQGNQGWETQYF. The V call is TRBV3-1 (or the pseudogene TRBV3-2), the J call TRBJ2-5; D might be TRBD1 (5 bases). Germline V gene lookup returns CDR1 LGHDT and CDR2 YNNKEL (reference sequence). The V end was cut by 1 base, the J end by 5 bases, with 14 bases between. The CDR3 length is 15 residues.

The genes are TRBV15 and TRBJ2-7, with unresolved D. This CDR3 spans 15 amino acids. V was shortened by 0 bases and J by 4 bases, with 13 bases between the two germline ends. Per the germline V gene, CDR1 is LNHNV and CDR2 is YYDKDF (reference sequence). The CDR3 nucleotides are TGTGCCACCAGCAGAGATCCGAACAGACATTACGAGCAGTACTTC. It specifies CATSRDPNRHYEQYF. The full variable domain, with the rest looked up from reference TRBV15 and TRBJ2-7, is DAMVIQNPRYQVTQFGKPVTLSCSQTLNHNVMYWYQQKSSQAPKLLFHYYDKDFNNEADTPDNFQSRRPNTSFCFLDIRSPGLGDTAMYLCATSRDPNRHYEQYFGPGTRLTVT.

V is TRBV12-5 and J is TRBJ1-5, with D unclear. The CDR3 runs 15 residues. V was shortened by 6 bases and J by 2 bases, with 14 bases between the two germline ends. The germline V gene has CDR1 LGHNT and CDR2 FRNRAP. The chain's CDR3 is CASGVGNTGNQPQHF. The CDR3 DNA reads as TGTGCTAGTGGAGTCGGGAACACAGGCAATCAGCCCCAGCATTTT. The whole variable domain, filled in from reference TRBV12-5 and TRBJ1-5, reads DARVTQTPRHKVTEMGQEVTMRCQPILGHNTVFWYRQTMMQGLELLAYFRNRAPLDDSGMPKDRFSAEMPDATLATLKIQPSEPRDSAVYFCASGVGNTGNQPQHFGDGTRLSIL.

The chain joins TRBV5-5 to TRBJ1-4, with D unresolved. V was pared by 4 bases and J by 5 bases, with 15 bases between. This CDR3 is 15 amino acids long. CDR1 and CDR2 (germline): SGHKS, YYEKEE (reference sequence). CDR3 nucleotide sequence: TGTGCCAGCAGCCCCCGGTCGACTTCGAATGAAAAACTGTTTTTT. Encoded protein: CASSPRSTSNEKLFF. Looking up the rest from reference TRBV5-5 and TRBJ1-4 gives the full variable domain: DAGVTQSPTHLIKTRGQQVTLRCSPISGHKSVSWYQQVLGQGPQFIFQYYEKEERGRGNFPDRFSARQFPNYSSELNVNALLLGDSALYLCASSPRSTSNEKLFFGSGTQLSVL.

This clone has just a few counts. J is TRBJ2-1 and V is TRBV5-1; D gene ambiguous. The CDR3 has 15 residues. Between the trimmed V and J ends, which lost 1 base and 4 bases, there was a span of 12 bases. The V gene's germline CDR1 is SGHRS and CDR2 YFSETQ. CDR3 coding DNA: TGCGCCAGCAGCTTGTTCTCGGGTGGGTACAATGAGCAGTTCTTC. Translated, it gives CASSLFSGGYNEQFF.

This sequence joins TRBV27 and TRBJ1-5, with D possibly TRBD1 on 6 matching bases. CDR1 and CDR2 (germline): MNHEY, SMNVEV (reference sequence). Trimming removed 0 bases from V and 3 bases from J, with 15 bases in between. This CDR3 spans 17 amino acids. CDR3: CASSLSIPGGPNQPQHF. The CDR3 DNA sequence: TGTGCCAGCAGTTTATCGATACCCGGGGGGCCCAATCAGCCCCAGCATTTT.

The J gene is TRBJ1-1, the V gene TRBV19; D is uncertain. Germline CDR1 and CDR2: LNHDA and SQIVND (reference sequence). The length of the CDR3 is 15 residues. Between the trimmed V and J ends, which lost 5 bases and 3 bases, there was a span of 16 bases. CDR3 region: CASSPGNPPDTEAFF. As DNA, the CDR3 is TGTGCCAGTAGTCCCGGGAACCCGCCAGACACTGAAGCTTTCTTT.

The genes are TRBV5-4 and TRBJ2-7; TRBD1 might be the D (6 bases). Per germline, CDR1 SGHNT and CDR2 YYREEE (reference sequence). The CDR3 has 14 residues. Trimming took off 0 bases at V and 3 bases at J, with 10 bases between the two ends. CDR3 region: CASSLGTGFYEQYF. DNA of the CDR3: TGTGCCAGCAGCTTGGGAACAGGGTTCTACGAGCAGTACTTC.

The rearrangement links TRBV18 to TRBJ2-3; TRBD2 matches at 14 bases. The CDR3 runs 15 residues. Germline trimming cut 3 bases from V and 5 bases from J; bases unmatched to any gene: 1. Looked up from germline, CDR1 is KGHSH and CDR2 is LQKENI. DNA for the CDR3: TGTGCCAGCTCACCGGGACTAGCGGGAGTAGATACGCAGTATTTT. It is translated as CASSPGLAGVDTQYF.

This clone was counted a single time. The gene calls are TRBV5-1 and TRBJ1-2, with 8 bases fitting TRBD1. J gave up 2 bases and V 4 bases, and 7 bases lay outside the gene matches. Germline V gene lookup returns CDR1 SGHRS and CDR2 YFSETQ. The CDR3 consists of 15 residues. The DNA of the CDR3 is TGCGCCAGCAGCCTAACGGGACAGGTGAACTATGGCTACACCTTC. Amino acids: CASSLTGQVNYGYTF. The full variable domain, in which reference TRBV5-1 and TRBJ1-2 provide the parts outside the CDR3, is KAGVTQTPRYLIKTRGQQVTLSCSPISGHRSVSWYQQTPGQGLQFLFEYFSETQRNKGNFPGRFSGRQFSNSRSEMNVSTLELGDSALYLCASSLTGQVNYGYTFGSGTRLTVV.

The rearrangement joins TRBV10-1 to TRBJ2-3, with 14 bases fitting TRBD2. The ends lost 3 bases at V and 7 bases at J; junction bases unmatched: 6. Germline CDR1 reads WNHNN; CDR2 reads SYGVQD (reference sequence). This CDR3 region has 16 residues. CDR3 coding DNA: TGCGCCAGCAGTGACCCCGGACTAGCGGGAGGAAATACGCAGTATTTT. Its translation is CASSDPGLAGGNTQYF.

The chain is built from TRBV6-6 and TRBJ1-1; D ambiguous. CDR1 is MNHNY and CDR2 is SVGAGI in the germline V gene (reference sequence). V dropped 4 bases and J dropped 1 base, with 4 bases sitting between them. CDR3 length: 12 amino acids. CDR3 amino acids: CASSLQNTEAFF. The CDR3 DNA sequence: TGTGCCAGCAGTTTACAGAACACTGAAGCTTTCTTT.

The V call is TRBV18, the J call TRBJ2-1, with 7 nucleotides matching TRBD2. This CDR3 comprises 17 residues. J gave up 7 bases and V 2 bases, and 14 bases lay outside the gene matches. CDR1 is KGHSH and CDR2 is LQKENI in the germline V gene. The chain's CDR3 is CASSPGPQGHGGNEQFF. CDR3 in DNA: TGTGCCAGCTCACCAGGTCCCCAGGGCCACGGGGGGAATGAGCAGTTCTTC.

This chain connects TRBV5-1 to TRBJ2-1, with 7 bases fitting TRBD2. Germline lookup yields CDR1 SGHRS and CDR2 YFSETQ. The ends lost 4 bases at V and 3 bases at J; junction bases unmatched: 7. There are 15 residues in the CDR3. The CDR3 bases are TGCGCCAGCAGCCCCATCGGACTAGACTACAATGAGCAGTTCTTC. Translated: CASSPIGLDYNEQFF.

The chain links TRBV19 to TRBJ1-2; no clear D gene. Germline-derived CDR1 and CDR2 are LNHDA and SQIVND (reference sequence). V was trimmed by 6 bases and J by 0 bases, leaving 14 bases between them. The CDR3 length is 15 residues. CDR3 loop: CASRKEARPNYGYTF. The CDR3 DNA follows: TGTGCCAGTAGGAAGGAGGCCAGGCCTAACTATGGCTACACCTTC.

At least ten counts were recorded for this clone. The rearrangement links TRBV15 to TRBJ2-2, with D possibly TRBD1 on 5 matching bases. V lost 9 bases and J 1 base, leaving 12 bases between the germline ends. The CDR3 extends over 14 amino acids. Germline values: CDR1 LNHNV, CDR2 YYDKDF (reference sequence). CDR3 region: CATRLQGNTGELFF. For the CDR3, the DNA is TGTGCCACGAGGTTGCAGGGGAACACCGGGGAGCTGTTTTTT.